This T cell receptor beta chain emerged from a study of blood T cells in healthy people across ages. Study as a whole: Per two T cells, template switching captured roughly one barcoded beta molecule.

Alongside a J-beta primer mix, a sample-barcoded 5' primer served in a second PCR lasting roughly 6 to 11 cycles. No fewer than 2.5 million CDR3-containing paired-end reads came from each sample. MiXCR was run by TCRdb on the 5' RACE reads, yielding one entry per CDR3 protein. Of about 680,000 distinct CDR3 sequences in the sample, over 45% are singletons; the top ten hold under 35%. The CDR3 has 13 residues. V was trimmed by 7 bases and J by 1 base, leaving 8 bases between them. Germline V gene sequence: CDR1 SGHAT, CDR2 FQNNGV. Material for sequencing was blood. The origin of this receptor is a woman aged 60-75 years in good health. The rearrangement links TRBV11-2 to TRBJ2-1; D gene ambiguous. CDR3 sequence (DNA): TGTGCCAGCACCCGAGGATCCTACAATGAGCAGTTCTTC. It translates to CASTRGSYNEQFF. Full variable domain (rest looked up from reference TRBV11-2 and TRBJ2-1): EAGVAQSPRYKIIEKRQSVAFWCNPISGHATLYWYQQILGQGPKLLIQFQNNGVVDDSQLPKDRFSAERLKGVDSTLKIQPAKLEDSAVYLCASTRGSYNEQFFGPGTRLTVL.